This is a list of T cell receptor beta chains from one sample in a study of blood T cell repertoires in COVID-19. Method: immunoSEQ multiplex PCR; TCRdb's copy keeps in-frame clones and lacks some. The sample lists tens of thousands of clones, around 75% seen once, with 24% in the top ten. The sample was peripheral blood. The receptors were sampled from a human donor in a cohort sampled during active COVID-19. Both conserved end residues are trimmed from each CDR3. Each record gives: J gene, V gene, CDR3 protein.

j_gene: TRBJ1-4
v_gene: TRBV18
CDR3aa: ASSPEETFEKLF

j_gene: TRBJ2-5
v_gene: TRBV29-1
CDR3aa: SVWGRRETQY

j_gene: TRBJ2-7
v_gene: TRBV19
CDR3aa: ATDHMRDSRMAEQY

j_gene: TRBJ1-2
v_gene: TRBV5-1
CDR3aa: ASSLLPGQGHGYT

j_gene: TRBJ1-5
v_gene: TRBV2
CDR3aa: ASSSRGDQPQH

j_gene: TRBJ1-3
v_gene: TRBV9
CDR3aa: ASSVGLGGSGNTIY

j_gene: TRBJ2-2
v_gene: TRBV11-2
CDR3aa: ASSPRTSANTGELF

j_gene: TRBJ2-4
v_gene: TRBV19
CDR3aa: ASSIQDIQY

j_gene: TRBJ2-5
v_gene: TRBV25-1
CDR3aa: ASSEYNSRETQY

j_gene: TRBJ2-1
v_gene: TRBV18
CDR3aa: ASSPGQNYNEQF

j_gene: TRBJ2-4
v_gene: TRBV7-9
CDR3aa: ASSLLAGASWGIQY

j_gene: TRBJ1-1
v_gene: TRBV2
CDR3aa: ASRFQGGSTEAF

j_gene: TRBJ1-1
v_gene: TRBV10-3
CDR3aa: AISESQGGGTEAF

j_gene: TRBJ1-1
v_gene: TRBV19
CDR3aa: ASRRGTGVDYTEAF

j_gene: TRBJ1-6
v_gene: TRBV2
CDR3aa: ASGAQGARNSPLH

j_gene: TRBJ2-1
v_gene: TRBV11-3
CDR3aa: ASSLVPSGRGGYNEQF

j_gene: TRBJ1-2
v_gene: TRBV24-1
CDR3aa: ATSEPGQARYT

j_gene: TRBJ2-7
v_gene: TRBV28
CDR3aa: ASSLTGVSYEQY